These 23 T cell receptor beta chains originate from one sample sequenced in a study of blood T cell repertoires in COVID-19. Generated by immunoSEQ multiplex PCR, the TCRdb table keeps only in-frame clones and is missing some. In the table there are approximately 94,000 clones, around four fifths of which are singletons. The material sequenced was peripheral blood. The receptor set was obtained from a man between 65 and 85 years old with active or convalescent COVID-19.

The V gene is TRBV4-3, the J gene TRBJ2-1, with 10 bases lining up with TRBD2. V trimming: 0 bases; J trimming: 2 bases; junction bases outside the gene matches: 4. The CDR3 has 17 residues. CDR1 and CDR2 (germline): LGHNA, YSLEER. In DNA form, the CDR3 reads TGCGCCAGCAGCCAAGATTTTACTAGCGGGACCTACAATGAGCAGTTCTTC. It encodes CASSQDFTSGTYNEQFF.

This clone was found once. This chain links TRBV19 with TRBJ1-5; D gene ambiguous. V lost 6 bases and J lost 1, with 16 bases in between. The CDR3 is 16 residues long. Germline V lookup: CDR1 LNHDA, CDR2 SQIVND (reference sequence). The CDR3 is CASRFPRGRSNQPQHF. The CDR3 bases are TGTGCCAGTAGATTCCCCCGGGGTCGCAGCAATCAGCCCCAGCATTTT.

The genes are TRBV29-1 and TRBJ1-2; 10 nucleotides align to TRBD1. This CDR3 has 12 amino acids. The germline gives CDR1 SQVTM, CDR2 ANQGSEA. The V segment lost 4 bases and the J segment 8 bases; nucleotides outside the gene matches: 4. The chain's CDR3 is CSVVRTGGGYTF. In DNA, the CDR3 is TGCAGCGTTGTTCGGACAGGGGGAGGCTACACCTTC. Full variable domain (missing parts from reference TRBV29-1 and TRBJ1-2): SAVISQKPSRDICQRGTSLTIQCQVDSQVTMMFWYRQQPGQSLTLIATANQGSEATYESGFVIDKFPISRPNLTFSTLTVSNMSPEDSSIYLCSVVRTGGGYTFGSGTRLTVV.

The rearrangement joins TRBV2 to TRBJ2-4; perhaps TRBD2 as D (6 bases). The CDR3 loop spans 14 amino acids. Germline V gene data show CDR1 as SNHLY and CDR2 as FYNNEI. Deletions cut 5 bases from V and 3 bases from J, with 11 bases between. Here the CDR3 reads CASSTPGLKNIQYF. In DNA form, the CDR3 reads TGTGCCAGCAGTACACCGGGACTCAAAAACATTCAGTACTTC. The full variable domain, completed using reference TRBV2 and TRBJ2-4, is EPEVTQTPSHQVTQMGQEVILRCVPISNHLYFYWYRQILGQKVEFLVSFYNNEISEKSEIFDDQFSVERPDGSNFTLKIRSTKLEDSAMYFCASSTPGLKNIQYFGAGTRLSVL.

V gene TRBV9 combines with J gene TRBJ1-5; tentative D call: TRBD1 (6 bases). V was pared by 3 bases and J by 5 bases, with 15 bases between. CDR3 length: 15 amino acids. Germline lookup yields CDR1 SGDLS and CDR2 YYNGEE. The CDR3: CASSGTGAGDQPQHF. The CDR3 DNA is TGTGCCAGCAGCGGCACTGGGGCAGGGGATCAGCCCCAGCATTTT.

This clone occurred a few times. The rearrangement joins TRBV12-3 or TRBV12-4 to TRBJ2-1, with D possibly matching TRBD2 (5 bases). V dropped 7 bases and J dropped 4 bases, with 11 bases sitting between them. The CDR3 spans 13 residues. DNA of the CDR3: TGTGCCAGCACCCCGGAGGTATACAATGAGCAGTTCTTC. Protein sequence: CASTPEVYNEQFF.

The CDR3 DNA follows: TGTGCCAGTAGTATCTCGGTGGCGGCAAACACCATATATTTT. Protein: CASSISVAANTIYF. The V and J genes are TRBV19 and TRBJ1-3; no clear D. The CDR3 loop spans 14 amino acids. Trimming removed 3 bases from V and 6 bases from J, with 12 bases in between. Germline CDR1 is LNHDA and CDR2 is SQIVND (reference sequence).

This chain joins TRBV7-9 and TRBJ2-2; TRBD1 matches 7 bases. J lost 1 base, V lost 1 base, and 3 bases had no gene match. The length of the CDR3 is 16 residues. Germline V gene lookup returns CDR1 SEHNR and CDR2 FQNEAQ (reference sequence). The CDR3 here is CASSLVGTVNTGELFF. The CDR3 DNA reads as TGTGCCAGCAGCTTAGTGGGGACAGTGAACACCGGGGAGCTGTTTTTT. Supplemented by reference TRBV7-9 and TRBJ2-2, the full variable domain reads DTGVSQNPRHKITKRGQNVTFRCDPISEHNRLYWYRQTLGQGPEFLTYFQNEAQLEKSRLLSDRFSAERPKGSFSTLEIQRTEQGDSAMYLCASSLVGTVNTGELFFGEGSRLTVL.

The genes are TRBV24-1 and TRBJ2-3, with D perhaps matching TRBD2 (8 bases). Trimming removed 12 bases at V and 2 bases at J, with 14 bases between. There are 13 residues in the CDR3. The germline gives CDR1 KGHDR, CDR2 SFDVKD. As DNA, the CDR3 is TGTGCCTCAGGGGGACTAGACACAGATACGCAGTATTTT. It specifies CASGGLDTDTQYF.

This chain uses TRBV28 with TRBJ2-2; 8 nucleotides align to TRBD2. This CDR3 has 15 amino acids. V shed 0 bases and J 3 bases; nucleotides not matched to a gene: 0. Germline V CDR1 and CDR2: MDHEN, SYDVKM. The CDR3 protein is CASSLWRGDTGELFF. DNA of the CDR3: TGTGCCAGCAGTTTATGGCGGGGGGACACCGGGGAGCTGTTTTTT.

The chain combines TRBV7-2 with TRBJ2-7, with TRBD2 as a possible D gene (6 bases). This CDR3 region has 14 residues. The germline CDR1 and CDR2 sequences are SGHTA and FQGNSA. Trimming stripped 2 bases from V and 0 bases from J, with 8 bases between. CDR3 sequence reads: CASSLWGVSYEQYF. CDR3 sequence (DNA): TGTGCCAGCAGCTTATGGGGGGTCTCCTACGAGCAGTACTTC.

The V and J genes are TRBV9 and TRBJ2-3; 8 nucleotides agree with TRBD2. Trimming took 0 bases from V and 1 from J; bases not matched to a gene: 10. This CDR3 contains 18 residues. The germline V gene encodes CDR1 SGDLS and CDR2 YYNGEE. This CDR3 is CASSVEFSGSGGTDTQYF. The CDR3 DNA reads as TGTGCCAGCAGCGTAGAATTCAGCGGGAGTGGGGGCACAGATACGCAGTATTTT.

This clone was seen only once. V usage is TRBV18 and J usage is TRBJ1-2, with 7 bases that match TRBD1. The V gene end was trimmed by 0 bases and the J gene end by 4 bases; junction bases not matched to a gene: 5. The CDR3 totals 15 residues. CDR1 and CDR2 from the germline V gene are KGHSH and LQKENI. The CDR3 DNA follows: TGTGCCAGCTCACCACCGGGCAGGGGGACCTATGGCTACACCTTC. Its protein product is CASSPPGRGTYGYTF.

The V gene is TRBV19, the J gene TRBJ2-6; TRBD1 aligns across 10 bases. J gave up 2 bases and V 4 bases, and 11 bases lay outside the gene matches. CDR1 is LNHDA, CDR2 SQIVND, per germline (reference sequence). The CDR3 is 19 amino acids. CDR3 sequence: CASSTPGTGELTGANVLTF. For the CDR3, the DNA is TGTGCCAGTAGTACCCCCGGGACAGGGGAGCTAACTGGGGCCAACGTCCTGACTTTC.

This chain links TRBV6-1 with TRBJ2-7; D remains unclear. Trimming took off 3 bases at V and 3 bases at J, with 3 bases between the two ends. Germline assignment: CDR1 MNHNS and CDR2 SASEGT. The CDR3 totals 11 residues. CDR3: CASSDGYEQYF. CDR3 DNA sequence: TGTGCCAGCAGTGACGGCTACGAGCAGTACTTC.

The chain joins TRBV13 to TRBJ2-5; D might be TRBD1 (5 bases). The CDR3 sequence is 14 residues long. Trimming took off 5 bases at V and 4 bases at J, with 14 bases between the two ends. Looked up from germline, CDR1 is PRHDT and CDR2 is FYEKMQ (reference sequence). The CDR3: CASSQGTATETQYF. The CDR3 DNA sequence: TGTGCCAGCAGCCAGGGAACAGCCACAGAGACCCAGTACTTC.

This clone was recorded at least ten times. The rearrangement links TRBV5-6 to TRBJ2-3; no clear D gene. Trimming stripped 2 bases from V and 2 bases from J, with 12 bases between. Germline V gene lookup returns CDR1 SGHDT and CDR2 YYEEEE. This CDR3 has 15 residues. Here the CDR3 DNA reads TGTGCCAGCAGCTTTGTTGCGAGCGCCACAGATACGCAGTATTTT. Its protein product is CASSFVASATDTQYF. The whole variable domain, filled in from reference TRBV5-6 and TRBJ2-3, reads DAGVTQSPTHLIKTRGQQVTLRCSPKSGHDTVSWYQQALGQGPQFIFQYYEEEERQRGNFPDRFSGHQFPNYSSELNVNALLLGDSALYLCASSFVASATDTQYFGPGTRLTVL.

The J gene is TRBJ2-5, the V gene TRBV18, with D possibly being TRBD1 (6 bases). CDR3 length: 14 residues. CDR1 KGHSH and CDR2 LQKENI come from the germline V gene. V lost 6 bases and J lost 2, with 13 bases in between. CDR3 protein: CASSIGTRQETQYF. As DNA, the CDR3 is TGTGCCAGCTCGATCGGGACACGTCAAGAGACCCAGTACTTC.

The chain links TRBV7-2 to TRBJ1-6; D unresolved. This CDR3 has 12 residues. Trimming removed 3 bases from V and 7 bases from J, with 4 bases in between. Germline V CDR1 and CDR2: SGHTA, FQGNSA. CDR3 in amino acids: CASSFPNSPLHF. DNA for the CDR3: TGTGCCAGCAGCTTTCCGAATTCACCCCTCCACTTT.

V gene TRBV30 combines with J gene TRBJ2-2; TRBD1 aligns across 7 bases. With 3 bases clipped from V and 4 bases from J, the junction kept 11 bases outside the gene matches. Germline V gene lookup returns CDR1 GTSNPN and CDR2 SVGIG (reference sequence). The CDR3 is 16 residues long. The CDR3 reads CAWSSTGTVGTGELFF. CDR3 coding DNA: TGTGCCTGGAGCTCCACCGGGACAGTGGGCACCGGGGAGCTGTTTTTT.

The chain is built from TRBV11-2 and TRBJ2-2, with D possibly being TRBD2 (5 bases). CDR1 and CDR2 (germline): SGHAT, FQNNGV. V gave up 1 base and J gave up 2 bases, with 5 bases separating them. The CDR3 spans 14 residues. The CDR3 reads CASSLAGNTGELFF. The CDR3 DNA is TGTGCCAGCAGCTTAGCGGGAAACACCGGGGAGCTGTTTTTT.

The chain has TRBV28 and TRBJ1-1, with D possibly being TRBD1 (5 bases). Trimming stripped 6 bases from V and 10 bases from J, with 15 bases between. Germline loops: CDR1 MDHEN, CDR2 SYDVKM. The CDR3 runs to 12 residues. The CDR3 here is CASRSGTGGAFF. CDR3 in DNA: TGTGCCAGCAGGTCCGGGACGGGGGGAGCTTTCTTT.

This clone was counted once. V gene TRBV24-1 combines with J gene TRBJ1-1; 9 bases are shared with TRBD1. J was trimmed by 2 bases and V by 4 bases; bases with no gene match: 4. The CDR3 is 15 residues long. Germline CDR1 is KGHDR and CDR2 is SFDVKD. This CDR3 reads CATSEGGQGNTEAFF. Written as DNA, the CDR3 is TGTGCCACCAGTGAGGGGGGACAGGGAAACACTGAAGCTTTCTTT.